This TCR beta chain was retrieved from a study of shared clonotypes between healthy human individuals. Naive-designated CD8 cells lacked CD45RO, were positively enriched for CCR7, and omitted terminally differentiated effector memory CD45RA+ cells. In the case of this clone: The antigen remains undetermined. The same CDR3 can be traced to other DNA sequences in this sample.

The CDR3 is 13 residues long. With 3 bases removed from V and 1 base from J, the gap between germline ends came to 7 bases. Germline V gives CDR1 MNHEY, CDR2 SMNVEV (reference sequence). The table came from immunoSEQ multiplex PCR; TCRdb's copy has only in-frame clones and leaves some out. The table shows hundreds of thousands of clones, with about 96% occurring only once. Study results and caveats: Non-shared clonotypes showed lower generation probabilities than clonotypes common to all four donors. Rarefaction showed sorted-subset sequencing was incomplete despite large depth.

This receptor was taken from a woman aged 30 to 39 in good health. The source material was naive CD8+ T cells sorted from blood. The V gene is TRBV27, the J gene TRBJ2-7; a possible D gene is TRBD1 (6 bases). This CDR3 reads CASSFGTSYEQYF. DNA for the CDR3: TGTGCCAGCAGTTTTGGGACATCCTACGAGCAGTACTTC.